What follows describes a single T cell receptor beta chain. Its target antigen remains unknown. Nothing much larger sits one base from this clone, and base qualities are not available. Sequences MNHEY (CDR1) and SMNVEV (CDR2) are obtained from the germline V gene (reference sequence). The CDR3 has 14 amino acids, counting the end cysteine and phenylalanine. Of the read, only the CDR3 DNA is kept; its 42 bases are in frame from base 1. The germline V end is reduced by 4 bases and the J end by 3 bases; junction bases left unmatched: 2. The sample is drawn from a study of blood T cell repertoires in COVID-19 (dated by TCRdb to between 2020 and 2021). Study-wide context: Samples covering the acute and convalescent phases of COVID-19 were provided by collaborators in the United States, Italy and Spain. Where HLA class I and class II types were available, the types were taken from metadata supplied by the sample provider, not from assay-based typing. The material from the prospective study consisted of cDNA or gDNA derived from T cells, B-cell-depleted T cells, or PBMCs. Sample metadata almost always included a de-identified subject ID, COVID-19 status, age in years and sex. Subjects who had been exposed to COVID-19, were actively infected with it, or had recovered from it provided the deeply sampled blood TCRbeta repertoires that made up the dataset. Samples came from the ongoing ImmuneRACE study (first 160 participants) plus 1,254 subjects from 6 global collaborators. The repertoires were released in a freely available public database intended as a resource for research on the immune response to SARS-CoV-2. What the authors observed across the whole study: The quantity of clinical and demographic metadata differed by source and by participant and was supplied without curation.

The immunoSEQ Assay, a bias-controlled multiplex PCR, was used to amplify TCRbeta CDR3 regions from genomic DNA. The published analysis was carried out like this. The number of nucleated cells in each sample was estimated by amplification of reference gene primers within the assay. To quantify the absolute abundance of each unique TCRbeta CDR3 rearrangement, sequence reads were collapsed and filtered. For each sample, productive Simpson clonality was calculated as the square root of Simpson's diversity index across productive rearrangements. The clones in this table, taken by TCRdb from immuneACCESS, are in-frame only. Not every clone is retained; where verified, under half of the shortfall comes from an unresolved V gene, and the cause of the rest is unknown. The V and J calls and clone size come from that table; D and trimming were worked out from the DNA. Here the sample has about 440,000 clones; roughly 91% occur a single time. 4% to 4.5% of the sample is in the top ten clones.

Whole blood was collected in K2EDTA tubes by collaborating institutions according to the institutions' own protocols. For TCRbeta analysis, collaborators shipped samples as frozen whole blood, isolated PBMCs, or DNA extracted from either of those sample types. The chain employs TRBV27 and TRBJ1-5; TRBD1 agrees with 8 junctional bases. Sequencing was carried out using peripheral blood. This receptor was obtained from a woman in her twenties or thirties with acute or convalescent COVID-19. The DNA sequence is TGTGCCAGCAGTTACAGGGGGGACAATCAGCCCCAGCATTTT. Translated, this is CASSYRGDNQPQHF.